Following are 7 T cell receptor beta chains from one sample sequenced in a study of cytomegalovirus exposure and HLA in healthy donors (dated by TCRdb to between 2016 and 2019). Preparation of the library involved the immunoSEQ multiplex PCR assay. Entries here come from immuneACCESS through TCRdb and include only in-frame sequences with V and J called. Some clones fail to appear in such tables; in the studies checked, an unresolved V gene covers under half of the shortfall, and the cause of the remainder is unknown. The sample contains 150,000 or so clones, 89% of them found a single time. In total, the top ten clones hold approximately 1.2% of the sample. Sequencing used PBMCs. These receptors all stem from a woman between 18 and 30 years old in good health and CMV-seronegative.

The chain has TRBV10-3 and TRBJ2-2; 9 nucleotides match TRBD2. Germline lookup yields CDR1 ENHRY and CDR2 SYGVKD. This CDR3 has 16 residues. The V segment lost 11 bases and the J segment 7 bases; nucleotides outside the gene matches: 17. CDR3 amino acids: CAGRGGLAGFYGELFF. CDR3 nucleotide sequence: TGTGCCGGAAGAGGTGGGCTAGCGGGGTTCTACGGGGAGCTGTTTTTT.

The chain recombines TRBV20-1 with TRBJ2-7; D uncertain. Trimming removed 4 bases at V and 4 bases at J, with 8 bases between. The CDR3 consists of 11 residues. Per the germline V gene, CDR1 is DFQATT and CDR2 is SNEGSKA (reference sequence). The CDR3 sequence is CSAILLYEQYF. The DNA for the CDR3 is TGCAGTGCTATACTACTGTACGAGCAGTACTTC.

The chain is built from TRBV9 and TRBJ2-5, with 7 positions matching TRBD2. Trimming cost V 1 base and J 3 bases; bases outside gene matches: 9. The CDR3 loop spans 16 amino acids. Germline V gives CDR1 SGDLS, CDR2 YYNGEE. CDR3 DNA: TGTGCCAGCAGCGTACGCGGGGTGGCGGGGGAAGAGACCCAGTACTTC. Protein sequence: CASSVRGVAGEETQYF.

The chain uses TRBV19 and TRBJ1-5; 8 bases are a match to TRBD1. The germline gives CDR1 LNHDA, CDR2 SQIVND (reference sequence). The CDR3 extends over 15 amino acids. V lost 6 bases, J lost 4 bases, and 8 bases stayed unmatched. In nucleotides, the CDR3 is TGTGCCAGTAGCACGGACAGGGTCCAGAATCAGCCCCAGCATTTT. Amino acids: CASSTDRVQNQPQHF.

The table lists this clone with many counts. The V and J genes are TRBV6-5 and TRBJ1-2, with D tentatively TRBD1 (5 bases). The CDR3 runs to 13 residues. V lost 8 bases and J lost 5, with 15 bases in between. Germline V gives CDR1 MNHEY, CDR2 SVGAGI. The CDR3: CASGREEAYGYTF. The DNA for the CDR3 is TGTGCCAGCGGCAGGGAGGAGGCATATGGCTACACCTTC.

The chain recombines TRBV7-3 with TRBJ1-1; D is perhaps TRBD1 (5 bases). V shed 1 base and J shed 8 bases, with 8 bases lying between them. Germline loops: CDR1 SGHTA, CDR2 FQGTGA. There are 12 residues in the CDR3. The CDR3 coding sequence is TGTGCCAGCAGCTTAATACCAGGGGAAGCTTTCTTT. Its protein product is CASSLIPGEAFF.

The gene calls are TRBV2 and TRBJ1-2, with 9 bases matching TRBD1. The germline V gene encodes CDR1 SNHLY and CDR2 FYNNEI. The CDR3 extends over 13 amino acids. Losses at the gene ends were 5 bases for V and 6 bases for J; bases not matched to a gene: 4. The CDR3 is CASSRDRVNGYTF. CDR3 nucleotide sequence: TGTGCCAGCAGTCGGGACAGGGTCAATGGCTACACCTTC.